The sequence of this T cell receptor (beta chain) was determined in a study of blood T cells in healthy people across ages. Whole-study context: Template switching recovered approximately one barcoded beta molecule for every two T cells. Findings and limits, study-wide: CMV infection status of these donors was not known.

For the second PCR, which ran for about 6 to 11 cycles, a sample-barcoded 5' primer and a J-beta primer mix were used. Every cDNA molecule bore a tag from a template-switch adaptor containing 12 random nucleotides. TCRdb analysed the 5' RACE reads with MiXCR anew, one entry per CDR3 protein. The profile shows about 640,000 distinct CDR3 sequences, roughly 50% of them singletons. CDR1 and CDR2 (germline): MDHEN, SYDVKM. The CDR3 extends over 13 amino acids. V lost 6 bases and J lost 5, with 12 bases in between. Extraction of total RNA produced a minimum of 5 micrograms from each sample. As to this clonotype: Its matching antigen is unknown.

The source material was blood. This TCR derives from a man aged 55 to 70 in good health. The chain uses TRBV28 and TRBJ2-3; D ambiguous. The CDR3 DNA reads TGTGCCAGCAGCCCCCCCCCGGGAGATACGCAGTATTTT. Protein sequence: CASSPPPGDTQYF.